This TCR beta chain was found in a study of shared clonotypes between healthy human individuals. Splitting of each subset's genomic DNA was done evenly across several immunoSEQ plates. Measured with immunoSEQ multiplex PCR; TCRdb has only the in-frame clones, and not every one. There are 2,500,000 or so clones in the sample; 80% to 95% occur only once, and around 0.4% lies in the top ten. Study results and limitations: Researchers sampled only blood; tissue repertoires likely differ.

To note about this clone: Its antigen is unknown.

In germline, CDR1 is LGHNA, CDR2 YNFKEQ. The V and J ends lost 0 bases and 0 bases respectively, with 15 bases between them. There are 18 residues in the CDR3. This chain uses TRBV4-2 with TRBJ1-3, with a tentative D call TRBD1 (6 bases). The clonotype originates from a man between 18 and 35 years old in good health. Some clones in this sample may be carry-over from other donors' samples. The sequencing sample was made of naive CD4+ T cells from PBMCs. Regarding subset: CD45RA+ positively selected. The CDR3 sequence is CASSQEGSGVASGNTIYF. Written as DNA, the CDR3 is TGTGCCAGCAGCCAAGAGGGGTCAGGGGTGGCCTCTGGAAACACCATATATTTT.